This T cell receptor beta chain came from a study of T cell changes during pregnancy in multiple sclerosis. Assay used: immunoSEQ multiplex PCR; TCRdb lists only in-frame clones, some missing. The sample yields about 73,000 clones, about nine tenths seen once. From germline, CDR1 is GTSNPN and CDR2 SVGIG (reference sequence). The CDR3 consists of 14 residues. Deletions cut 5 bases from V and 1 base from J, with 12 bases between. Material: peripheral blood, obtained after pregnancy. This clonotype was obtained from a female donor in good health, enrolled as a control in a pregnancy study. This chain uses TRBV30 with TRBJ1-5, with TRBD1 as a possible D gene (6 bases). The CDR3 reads CAWAGGLSNQPQHF. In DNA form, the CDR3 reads TGTGCCTGGGCCGGGGGGCTAAGCAATCAGCCCCAGCATTTT. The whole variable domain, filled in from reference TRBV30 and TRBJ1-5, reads SQTIHQWPATLVQPVGSPLSLECTVEGTSNPNLYWYRQAAGRGLQLLFYSVGIGQISSEVPQNLSASRPQDRQFILSSKKLLLSDSGFYLCAWAGGLSNQPQHFGDGTRLSIL.